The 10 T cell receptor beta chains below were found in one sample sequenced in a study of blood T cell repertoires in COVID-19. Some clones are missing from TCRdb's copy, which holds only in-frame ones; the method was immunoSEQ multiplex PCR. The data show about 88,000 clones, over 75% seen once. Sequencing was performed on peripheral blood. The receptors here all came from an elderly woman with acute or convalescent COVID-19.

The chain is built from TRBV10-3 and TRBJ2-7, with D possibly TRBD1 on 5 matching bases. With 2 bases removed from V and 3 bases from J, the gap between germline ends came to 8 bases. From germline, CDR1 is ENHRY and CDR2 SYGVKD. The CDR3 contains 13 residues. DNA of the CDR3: TGTGCCATCAGTGAGACGACAGACTACGAGCAGTACTTC. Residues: CAISETTDYEQYF.

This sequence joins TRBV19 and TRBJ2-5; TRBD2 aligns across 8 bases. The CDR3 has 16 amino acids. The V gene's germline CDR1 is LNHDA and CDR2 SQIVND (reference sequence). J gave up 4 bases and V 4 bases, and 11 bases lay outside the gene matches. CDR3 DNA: TGTGCCAGTAGTAAGGTTAGCGGGATGGGTCGAGAGACCCAGTACTTC. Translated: CASSKVSGMGRETQYF.

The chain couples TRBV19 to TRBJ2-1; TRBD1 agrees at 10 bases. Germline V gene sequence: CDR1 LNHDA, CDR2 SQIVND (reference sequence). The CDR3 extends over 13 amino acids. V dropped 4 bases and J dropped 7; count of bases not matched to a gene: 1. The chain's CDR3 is CASSRQGANEQFF. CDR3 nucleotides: TGTGCCAGTAGTAGACAGGGGGCTAATGAGCAGTTCTTC. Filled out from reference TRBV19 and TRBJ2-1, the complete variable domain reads DGGITQSPKYLFRKEGQNVTLSCEQNLNHDAMYWYRQDPGQGLRLIYYSQIVNDFQKGDIAEGYSVSREKKESFPLTVTSAQKNPTAFYLCASSRQGANEQFFGPGTRLTVL.

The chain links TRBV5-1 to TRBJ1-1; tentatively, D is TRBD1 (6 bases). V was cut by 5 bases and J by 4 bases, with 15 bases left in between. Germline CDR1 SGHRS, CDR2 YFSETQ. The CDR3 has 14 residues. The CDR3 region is CASSQQGSSTEAFF. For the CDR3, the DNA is TGCGCCAGCAGTCAACAGGGAAGTAGCACTGAAGCTTTCTTT.

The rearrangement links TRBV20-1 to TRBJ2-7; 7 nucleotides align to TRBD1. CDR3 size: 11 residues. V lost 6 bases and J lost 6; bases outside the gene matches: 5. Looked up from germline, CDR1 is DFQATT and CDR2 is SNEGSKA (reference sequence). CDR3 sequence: CSASGTVEQYF. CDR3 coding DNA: TGCAGTGCATCCGGGACAGTCGAGCAGTACTTC.

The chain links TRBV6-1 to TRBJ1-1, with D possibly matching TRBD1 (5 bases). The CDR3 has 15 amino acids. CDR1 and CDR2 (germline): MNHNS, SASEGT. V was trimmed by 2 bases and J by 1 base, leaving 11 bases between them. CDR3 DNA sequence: TGTGCCAGCAGTGAATATACAGGCGGGAACACTGAAGCTTTCTTT. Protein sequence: CASSEYTGGNTEAFF.

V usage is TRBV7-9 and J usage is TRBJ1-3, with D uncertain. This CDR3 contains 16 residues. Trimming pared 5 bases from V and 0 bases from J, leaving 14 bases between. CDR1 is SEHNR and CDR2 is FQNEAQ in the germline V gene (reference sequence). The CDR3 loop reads CASSPAAGYSGNTIYF. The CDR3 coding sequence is TGTGCCAGCAGCCCCGCTGCGGGGTACTCTGGAAACACCATATATTTT.

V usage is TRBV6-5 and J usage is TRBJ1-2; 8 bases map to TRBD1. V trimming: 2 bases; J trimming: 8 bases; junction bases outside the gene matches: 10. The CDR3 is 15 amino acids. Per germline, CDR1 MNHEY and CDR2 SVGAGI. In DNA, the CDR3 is TGTGCCAGCAGTTACGTCCAGGGGGCGCCTTGGGGCTACACCTTC. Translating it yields CASSYVQGAPWGYTF.

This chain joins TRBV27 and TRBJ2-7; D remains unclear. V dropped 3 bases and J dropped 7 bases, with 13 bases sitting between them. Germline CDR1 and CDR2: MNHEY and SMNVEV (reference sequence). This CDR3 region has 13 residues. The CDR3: CASSFAPTFEQYF. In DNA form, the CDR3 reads TGTGCCAGCAGTTTTGCCCCGACTTTTGAGCAGTACTTC.

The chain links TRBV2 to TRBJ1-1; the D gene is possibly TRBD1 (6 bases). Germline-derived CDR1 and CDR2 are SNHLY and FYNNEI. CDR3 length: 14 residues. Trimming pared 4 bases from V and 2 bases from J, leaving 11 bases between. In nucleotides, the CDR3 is TGTGCCAGCAGTGTAGGACAGAAAAACACTGAAGCTTTCTTT. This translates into CASSVGQKNTEAFF.